The sequence of this TCR beta chain was determined in a study of shared clonotypes between healthy human individuals. Study background: Each donor contributed plates that comprised three CD4 naive, three CD4 memory, two CD8 naive and one CD8 memory. General study results and limits: Among a handful of donors, approximately 5% of naive CD4 clonotypes were found in common.

CD45RO-negative CD8 cells positively selected for CCR7 made up the naive population, which excluded terminally differentiated effector memory CD45RA+ cells. CDR1 and CDR2 from the germline V gene are MNHEY and SMNVEV (reference sequence). The CDR3 consists of 15 residues. V was shortened by 1 base and J by 3 bases, with 10 bases between the two germline ends. As for this clone: Its antigen is currently unknown.

As processed by the authors: Junction-only sequences without quality scores came from ImmunoSEQ, so filtering differed. TCRdb keeps only in-frame clones here, not all; method: immunoSEQ multiplex PCR. The V and J calls and clone size were taken over from that table, and D and trimming were inferred from the DNA. Here the sample spans roughly 2.1 million clones, about 92% being singletons. This chain links TRBV27 with TRBJ1-5; D remains unclear. Sequencing was done on a sample of naive CD8+ T cells from PBMCs. The origin of this receptor is a man between 18 and 29 years old in good health. Some clones in this sample may be carry-over from other donors' samples. The chain's CDR3 is CASSLLYPANQPQHF. The CDR3 DNA reads TGTGCCAGCAGTTTATTGTACCCGGCCAATCAGCCCCAGCATTTT.